The 14 T cell receptor beta chains below come from one sample, sequenced in a study of graft-versus-host responses after intestinal transplantation. What these receptors recognize is not known. Here immunoSEQ multiplex PCR was the method, and the copy in TCRdb shows in-frame clones only, minus some. The sample has around 100,000 clones; roughly nine tenths are singletons. The sample in question was unstimulated CD4+ T cells sorted from spleen or lymph node cells, obtained before transplant. These receptors originate from a human donor who was the organ donor for an intestinal transplant.

The CDR3 coding sequence is TGTGCCAGCAGCTTAGTTTGGTCAGGGATCGGCCGGACTGAAGCTTTCTTT. It codes for CASSLVWSGIGRTEAFF. The chain links TRBV7-8 to TRBJ1-1; D possibly corresponds to TRBD1 (5 bases). CDR1 is SGHVS and CDR2 is FQNEAQ in the germline V gene. The V and J ends lost 1 base and 5 bases respectively, with 20 bases between them. The length of the CDR3 is 17 residues.

This clone was counted once. The rearrangement uses TRBV19 and TRBJ2-5, with a weak D call TRBD1 (6 bases). V gave up 8 bases and J gave up 5 bases, with 15 bases separating them. Looked up from germline, CDR1 is LNHDA and CDR2 is SQIVND (reference sequence). This CDR3 is built from 13 residues. CDR3 nucleotide sequence: TGTGCCAGTGGGGGCTCGGCGACGGAGACCCAGTACTTC. This codes for CASGGSATETQYF.

The chain links TRBV7-2 to TRBJ2-2; D gene ambiguous. The germline gives CDR1 SGHTA, CDR2 FQGNSA. The ends were cut back, 3 bases at V and 6 bases at J, with 11 bases in the middle. The CDR3 extends over 14 amino acids. The CDR3 DNA sequence: TGTGCCAGCAGCTTCGGCTCCGTTTCCGGGGAGCTGTTTTTT. Protein sequence: CASSFGSVSGELFF.

The CDR3 DNA reads as TGTGCCAGCGGAGAGACCCAGTACTTC. Protein product: CASGETQYF. The V call is TRBV7-2, the J call TRBJ2-5; no clear D. V was pared by 8 bases and J by 4 bases, with 2 bases between. The CDR3 length is 9 residues. Germline V gene sequence: CDR1 SGHTA, CDR2 FQGNSA.

The chain links TRBV5-1 to TRBJ1-2; D may be TRBD1 (6 bases). Trimming took off 7 bases at V and 8 bases at J, with 18 bases between the two ends. The CDR3 totals 13 residues. Germline CDR1 and CDR2: SGHRS and YFSETQ. CDR3 protein: CASAGLGGRGYTF. In DNA form, the CDR3 reads TGCGCCAGCGCGGGCCTCGGGGGCAGGGGCTACACCTTC.

V gene TRBV7-3 combines with J gene TRBJ2-1; a weak D match, TRBD2 (7 bases). This CDR3 spans 15 amino acids. Trimming removed 5 bases from V and 7 bases from J, with 18 bases in between. CDR1 and CDR2 (germline): SGHTA, FQGTGA. Here the CDR3 reads CASSESRGGPNEQFF. CDR3 nucleotide sequence: TGTGCCAGCAGCGAATCGAGGGGGGGCCCGAATGAGCAGTTCTTC. The entire variable domain, with the rest obtained from reference TRBV7-3 and TRBJ2-1, is as follows: GAGVSQTPSNKVTEKGKYVELRCDPISGHTALYWYRQSLGQGPEFLIYFQGTGAADDSGLPNDRFFAVRPEGSVSTLKIQRTERGDSAVYLCASSESRGGPNEQFFGPGTRLTVL.

The chain uses TRBV5-1 and TRBJ1-1; weak D call: TRBD1 (6 bases). The V end lost 4 bases, the J end lost 7 bases, and 14 bases lay between the germline ends. The CDR3 runs to 13 residues. Per germline, CDR1 SGHRS and CDR2 YFSETQ. CDR3 bases: TGCGCCAGCAGCCATGGACAGACTTTTGAAGCTTTCTTT. Translating it yields CASSHGQTFEAFF. The full variable domain, rest sourced from reference TRBV5-1 and TRBJ1-1, is KAGVTQTPRYLIKTRGQQVTLSCSPISGHRSVSWYQQTPGQGLQFLFEYFSETQRNKGNFPGRFSGRQFSNSRSEMNVSTLELGDSALYLCASSHGQTFEAFFGQGTRLTVV.

This sequence joins TRBV2 and TRBJ2-2, with 8 bases lining up with TRBD1. The CDR3 sequence is 15 residues long. Germline CDR1 SNHLY, CDR2 FYNNEI. Trimming removed 5 bases from V and 5 bases from J; junction bases left unmatched: 7. DNA of the CDR3: TGTGCCAGCAGTCCAACTGGACAGGGAACCGGGGAGCTGTTTTTT. Translating gives CASSPTGQGTGELFF.

In this sample, this clone turned up once. This chain joins TRBV2 and TRBJ2-7, with 9 bases aligning to TRBD1. The V gene end was trimmed by 6 bases and the J gene end by 3 bases; junction bases not matched to a gene: 21. Per the germline V gene, CDR1 is SNHLY and CDR2 is FYNNEI. There are 19 residues in the CDR3. The CDR3 region has the DNA TGTGCCAGCAGCCACCGAGGGACAGGGAAGAGACGGACTTTCTACGAGCAGTACTTC. It codes for CASSHRGTGKRRTFYEQYF.

The V and J genes are TRBV9 and TRBJ2-5, with a weak D call TRBD2 (5 bases). Germline CDR1 and CDR2: SGDLS and YYNGEE. Deletions cut 0 bases from V and 2 bases from J, with 8 bases between. This CDR3 region has 14 residues. The CDR3 here is CASSVDSGQETQYF. CDR3 DNA: TGTGCCAGCAGCGTAGACTCGGGACAAGAGACCCAGTACTTC.

The chain uses TRBV19 and TRBJ2-5; 7 bases map to TRBD2. V shed 6 bases and J 2 bases; nucleotides not matched to a gene: 6. The CDR3 is 14 amino acids. Germline CDR1 is LNHDA and CDR2 is SQIVND (reference sequence). The CDR3 loop reads CASRERGNQETQYF. The CDR3 region has the DNA TGTGCCAGTAGGGAGCGGGGAAATCAAGAGACCCAGTACTTC.

Concerning this clone itself: The sample carries other DNA sequences with the same CDR3. The rearrangement links TRBV6-5 to TRBJ1-6; a weak D match, TRBD1 (6 bases). Trimming pared 6 bases from V and 0 bases from J, leaving 9 bases between. The CDR3 length is 15 residues. CDR1 MNHEY and CDR2 SVGAGI come from the germline V gene. The CDR3 DNA reads TGTGCCAGCAGGACAGGAGACTCCTATAATTCACCCCTCCACTTT. It codes for CASRTGDSYNSPLHF.

J is TRBJ1-5 and V is TRBV19, with TRBD1 matching over 7 bases. CDR3 length: 16 residues. The V gene's germline CDR1 is LNHDA and CDR2 SQIVND (reference sequence). V shed 6 bases, J shed 7 bases, and the junction held 15 bases outside the gene matches. The CDR3 nucleotides read TGTGCCAGTAGCGTTCCACACAGGGGAATAGGACAGCCCCAGCATTTT. Translation gives CASSVPHRGIGQPQHF.

This clone was seen just once. The CDR3: CASSLGVAGGITDTQYF. CDR3 bases: TGTGCCAGCAGCTTAGGGGTAGCGGGGGGGATAACAGATACGCAGTATTTT. The chain links TRBV11-3 to TRBJ2-3; 11 bases line up with TRBD2. Germline CDR1 SGHNT, CDR2 YENEEA. This CDR3 region has 17 residues. Trimming cost V 1 base and J 3 bases; bases outside gene matches: 6.